The rows below give T cell receptor beta chains drawn from one sample of a study of blood T cells in healthy people across ages. TCRdb re-called the 5' RACE reads with MiXCR, one entry per CDR3 protein. The table includes more than 1.4 million distinct CDR3 sequences, about 43% detected once. The source material was blood. These TCRs come from a young woman in good health. CDR3s include the opening cysteine and the closing phenylalanine or tryptophan. D genes are given only for firm matches. The listing skips clone size in some rows; elsewhere it reads once, few, many or a size class.

size,D,V,J,CDR3,DNA
few,TRBD2,TRBV10-3,TRBJ2-5,CAISESLAGGLQETQYF,TGTGCCATCAGTGAGTCTCTAGCGGGGGGTCTCCAAGAGACCCAGTACTTC
.,.,TRBV3-1,TRBJ2-2,CASSQGMTGELFF,TGTGCCAGCAGCCAAGGGATGACCGGGGAGCTGTTTTTT
few,.,TRBV6-6,TRBJ1-5,CASSPGSGNQPQHF,TGTGCCAGCAGTCCCGGTTCCGGCAATCAGCCCCAGCATTTT
.,TRBD1,TRBV12-3/TRBV12-4,TRBJ1-6,CASSSGTGVSPLHF,TGTGCCAGCAGTTCCGGGACAGGGGTTTCACCCCTCCACTTT
once,.,TRBV3-1,TRBJ1-1,CASSLGTAQAFF,TGTGCCAGCAGCCTCGGGACGGCCCAAGCTTTCTTT
few,TRBD1,TRBV6-5,TRBJ2-7,CASSYLGQDWEQYF,TGTGCCAGCAGTTACTTGGGACAGGACTGGGAGCAGTACTTC
.,.,TRBV3-1,TRBJ1-2,CASSQVGAGYGYTF,TGTGCCAGCAGCCAAGTAGGGGCGGGCTATGGCTACACCTTC
few,.,TRBV5-1,TRBJ2-5,CASSYGDQETQYF,TGCGCCAGCAGCTATGGAGATCAAGAGACCCAGTACTTC
few,.,TRBV27,TRBJ1-2,CASSFRQPATYGYTF,TGTGCCAGCAGTTTCCGGCAGCCCGCCACCTATGGCTACACCTTC
.,.,TRBV10-3,TRBJ2-1,CAISAVSSSLGHMDEQFF,TGTGCCATCAGTGCGGTTTCGTCTAGCTTAGGGCATATGGATGAGCAGTTCTTC
.,.,TRBV12-3/TRBV12-4,TRBJ1-3,CASDGRMAGNTIYF,TGTGCCAGTGACGGACGGATGGCTGGAAACACCATATATTTT
.,TRBD1,TRBV2,TRBJ1-2,CASRPGTGDFGGYTF,TGTGCCAGCAGGCCCGGGACAGGGGATTTTGGTGGCTACACCTTC
.,.,TRBV6-2/TRBV6-3,TRBJ2-5,CASSFLVRVPETQYF,TGTGCCAGCAGTTTCCTCGTAAGGGTCCCTGAGACCCAGTACTTC
.,TRBD2,TRBV7-2,TRBJ2-4,CASSLAERGGIGQYF,TGTGCCAGCAGCTTAGCCGAGCGGGGGGGTATCGGGCAGTACTTC
.,.,TRBV7-6,TRBJ2-5,CASSLNLRGTQYF,TGTGCCAGCAGCTTAAATCTTCGAGGGACCCAGTACTTC
few,TRBD2,TRBV3-1,TRBJ2-1,CASKPRGPGGNNEQFF,TGTGCCAGCAAACCCCGGGGACCGGGAGGGAACAATGAGCAGTTCTTC
.,.,TRBV9,TRBJ1-6,CASSGGTSSPLHF,TGTGCCAGCAGCGGTGGTACGAGTTCACCCCTCCACTTT
.,TRBD1,TRBV12-3/TRBV12-4,TRBJ1-2,CASSQGTGRDYGYTF,TGTGCCAGCAGTCAGGGGACAGGGAGAGACTATGGCTACACCTTC
.,TRBD2,TRBV2,TRBJ2-3,CASSELAGNTDTQYF,TGTGCCAGCAGTGAGTTAGCGGGGAACACAGATACGCAGTATTTT
few,.,TRBV7-2,TRBJ1-1,CASSLAVTVNTEAFF,TGTGCCAGCAGCTTAGCGGTGACCGTGAACACTGAAGCTTTCTTT
.,.,TRBV28,TRBJ1-2,CASSSPGRGYTF,TGTGCCAGCAGTTCCCCGGGCCGGGGGTACACCTTC
.,.,TRBV12-3/TRBV12-4,TRBJ2-3,CASSGSLTGPADTQYF,TGTGCCAGCAGTGGATCCCTGACGGGCCCCGCAGATACGCAGTATTTT
.,.,TRBV11-2,TRBJ2-7,CASALSREQYF,TGTGCCAGCGCTCTCTCAAGGGAGCAGTACTTC
.,.,TRBV6-6,TRBJ1-4,CASRMGGTNEKLFF,TGTGCCAGCAGGATGGGGGGAACTAATGAAAAACTGTTTTTT
many,.,TRBV9,TRBJ2-3,CASSARTGIGGADTQYF,TGTGCCAGCAGCGCCAGAACAGGGATCGGCGGAGCAGATACGCAGTATTTT
.,.,TRBV6-6,TRBJ1-4,CASSGHLSNSEKLFF,TGTGCCAGCAGTGGACACCTGTCCAACTCTGAAAAACTGTTTTTT
.,TRBD1,TRBV20-1,TRBJ1-2,CCARLGTGIYGYTF,TGCTGTGCTCGCCTCGGGACAGGGATCTATGGCTACACCTTC
.,.,TRBV9,TRBJ2-1,CASSVGTSPGNSNGYNEQFF,TGTGCCAGCAGCGTTGGGACTTCTCCAGGAAACTCTAACGGCTACAATGAGCAGTTCTTC
.,.,TRBV14,TRBJ2-1,CASSHPGGLARTSYNEQFF,TGTGCCAGCAGCCACCCCGGGGGGCTAGCGCGGACCTCCTACAATGAGCAGTTCTTC
.,.,TRBV6-6,TRBJ1-2,CASSYPSGTSEGYTF,TGTGCCAGCAGTTACCCGTCCGGGACATCGGAGGGCTACACCTTC
.,.,TRBV11-2,TRBJ2-1,CASSLLRVDSPLGNEQFF,TGTGCCAGCAGCTTATTAAGGGTCGACAGCCCTTTAGGCAATGAGCAGTTCTTC
.,TRBD2,TRBV12-3/TRBV12-4,TRBJ2-7,CASSFLGGAMNEQYF,TGTGCCAGCAGTTTCCTCGGGGGGGCCATGAACGAGCAGTACTTC
.,TRBD2,TRBV2,TRBJ2-7,CASSEGLEVSYEQYF,TGTGCCAGCAGTGAGGGACTAGAGGTGTCCTACGAGCAGTACTTC
many,TRBD1,TRBV12-3/TRBV12-4,TRBJ2-7,CASSHWDRPYEQYF,TGTGCCAGCAGTCATTGGGACAGGCCCTACGAGCAGTACTTC
.,.,TRBV2,TRBJ2-7,CASNPRQTYEQYF,TGTGCCAGCAATCCTCGGCAGACCTACGAGCAGTACTTC
.,TRBD2,TRBV11-2,TRBJ2-3,CASSFPSEPSGGPKSTDTQYF,TGTGCCAGCAGCTTTCCCTCAGAACCTAGCGGGGGGCCAAAAAGCACAGATACGCAGTATTTT
.,.,TRBV27,TRBJ1-1,CASSLSPKGEAFF,TGTGCCAGCAGTTTATCCCCGAAGGGAGAAGCTTTCTTT
few,.,TRBV29-1,TRBJ2-5,CSVAEGGETQYF,TGCAGCGTTGCCGAGGGTGGAGAGACCCAGTACTTC
.,.,TRBV4-2,TRBJ1-2,CASSQVLGGSGYTF,TGTGCCAGCAGCCAAGTCCTGGGGGGTAGTGGCTACACCTTC
.,.,TRBV5-1,TRBJ2-3,CASSLITGTQYF,TGCGCCAGCAGCTTGATTACAGGTACGCAGTATTTT
.,.,TRBV20-1,TRBJ2-3,CSAGTPGTDTQYF,TGCAGTGCCGGGACACCCGGCACAGATACGCAGTATTTT
.,.,TRBV4-2,TRBJ2-5,CASSQVGGGSVGNNERYF,.
.,.,TRBV27,TRBJ2-6,CASSSISGANVLTF,TGTGCCAGCAGTTCTATCTCTGGGGCCAACGTCCTGACTTTC
.,TRBD2,TRBV11-2,TRBJ2-1,CASNPIAGRGNEQFF,TGTGCCAGCAACCCCATAGCGGGGCGGGGCAATGAGCAGTTCTTC
few,.,TRBV7-9,TRBJ2-3,CASSSSTGPPGGTDTQYF,TGTGCCAGCAGCTCCTCAACCGGGCCTCCCGGGGGAACAGATACGCAGTATTTT
.,TRBD1,TRBV20-1,TRBJ2-7,CSARRGTAFYEQYF,TGCAGTGCTAGGAGGGGGACAGCTTTTTACGAGCAGTACTTC
.,TRBD2,TRBV6-4,TRBJ2-5,CASRRLAGPQETQYF,TGTGCCAGCAGGCGACTAGCGGGGCCCCAAGAGACCCAGTACTTC
.,TRBD1,TRBV5-1,TRBJ2-3,CVSSSDRSNTDTQYF,TGCGTCAGCAGCTCGGACAGGTCTAACACAGATACGCAGTATTTT
many,.,TRBV20-1,TRBJ1-5,CSAHGEPQHF,TGCAGTGCCCATGGGGAGCCCCAGCATTTT
.,.,TRBV29-1,TRBJ2-7,CSVLTREQYF,TGCAGCGTCTTGACGCGGGAGCAGTACTTC
.,.,TRBV16,TRBJ1-5,CASSGGDQPQHF,TGTGCCAGCAGCGGGGGGGACCAGCCCCAGCATTTT